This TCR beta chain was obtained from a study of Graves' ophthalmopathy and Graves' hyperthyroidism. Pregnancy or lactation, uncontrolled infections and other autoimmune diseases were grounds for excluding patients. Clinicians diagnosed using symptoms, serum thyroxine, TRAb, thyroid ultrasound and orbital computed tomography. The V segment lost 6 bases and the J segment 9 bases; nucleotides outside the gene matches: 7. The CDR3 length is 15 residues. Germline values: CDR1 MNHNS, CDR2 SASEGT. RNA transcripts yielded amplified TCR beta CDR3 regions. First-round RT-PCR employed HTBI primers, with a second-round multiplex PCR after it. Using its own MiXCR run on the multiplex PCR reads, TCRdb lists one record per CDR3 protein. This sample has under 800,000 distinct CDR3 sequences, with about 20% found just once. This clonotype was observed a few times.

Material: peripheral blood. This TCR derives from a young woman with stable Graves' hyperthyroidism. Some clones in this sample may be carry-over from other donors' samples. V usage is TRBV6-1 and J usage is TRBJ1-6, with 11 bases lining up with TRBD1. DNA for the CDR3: TGTGCCAGCAGCCCCGGGACAGGGGGTAGTTCACCCCTCCACTTT. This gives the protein CASSPGTGGSSPLHF.